This T cell receptor beta chain derives from a study of CD8 T cells in Susac syndrome (dated by TCRdb to 2018 to 2020). Looking at the study overall: Of the Susac syndrome patients who were sequenced, about eight were in clinical remission while 5 or 6 had clinically active disease. The study compared CD8+ T cell repertoire clonality among around 11 healthy donors, roughly 14 Susac syndrome patients and about 16 multiple sclerosis patients. Whether CD8+ T cell activation and differentiation in Susac syndrome was antigen driven was tested using repertoire sequencing. At the time of blood withdrawal, Susac syndrome patients were either therapy-naive, taking corticosteroids (with some also receiving IVIg), or on IVIg alone.

V is cut by 0 bases and J by 3 bases, and the space between the germline ends is 12 bases. Reading from cysteine to phenylalanine, the CDR3 counts 15 amino acids. The DNA shown is the 45-base CDR3, in frame from base 1. Per the germline V gene (reference sequence), DFQATT is the CDR1 and SNEGSKA is the CDR2. RNA was extracted using the RNeasy kit, and about 0.5 to 1 ug of the RNA was reverse transcribed with random hexamers. TCR beta CDR3 regions were amplified with the immunoSEQ multiplex PCR assay covering 54 Vbeta and 13 Jbeta segments. PCR amplification bias was corrected using a synthetic template baseline for primer optimization and computational correction. Regarding the original processing steps: Reads were annotated to V, D and J genes per IMGT and analyzed with immunoSEQ Analyzer, keeping only productive sequences. Clonality was calculated as one minus the Shannon entropy normalized by log2 of the number of productive unique sequences. Public and private clones were assessed among the 100 most prevalent clones of each patient and control. Susac-specific clones were defined as absent from healthy and MS cohorts, 850 to 1,300 published viral clones and other ImmuneACCESS disease sequences. TCRdb passed the public sequencing reads through fastp at Q25 and MiXCR, retaining productive beta sequences. Every distinct CDR3 protein forms one entry, paired with its most common genes and DNA. These V and J calls are TCRdb output, not the study's own analysis. In this sample the table shows 120,000 or so distinct CDR3 sequences, about 94% of which occur a single time. The top ten constitute 0.21% of the sample.

What the study reported, not specific to this receptor: CD8+ repertoires in Susac syndrome showed clonal expansion, which was highest in CD8+ TEMRA cells and was greater in clinically active patients than in remitting patients. Some 17 Susac-specific public clones were identified in the total CD8+ repertoire, and 5 or 6 Susac-specific public clones were identified in the CD8+ TEMRA repertoire. The TCR sequencing and HLA analysis was acknowledged to have included a relatively small number of individuals.

High-throughput TCR beta sequencing profiled peripheral blood CD8+ and CD4+ T cells from healthy donors, Susac syndrome patients and multiple sclerosis patients. The Susac syndrome patients fulfilled recently defined diagnostic criteria for either definite or probable disease. Bulk CD8+ and CD4+ T cells were purified by magnetic negative isolation, whereas CD8+ TEMRA cells were enriched by FACS. Blood was collected in EDTA tubes and processed within 24 hours, with PBMCs isolated through density gradient centrifugation. PBMCs intended for TCR sequencing were frozen in liquid nitrogen and were later thawed in a 37 degrees C water bath. A purity of at least 90% was achieved for sorted or isolated CD4+, CD8+ and CD8+ TEMRA cells. As for this clonotype: Its antigen remains undetermined. No quality values exist for individual bases; no much larger clone is one base distant.

This receptor was taken from a human donor with Susac syndrome. The rearranged segments are TRBV20-1 and TRBJ2-1; too little of a D gene remains to name it. The sample consisted of CD8+ T cells from PBMCs. The sequence in DNA is TGCAGTGCTAGAGATGTAGGGATGGACTACAATGAGCAGTTCTTC. Its translation is CSARDVGMDYNEQFF.